This passage covers 23 T cell receptor beta chains from one sample sequenced in a study of T-cell reconstitution after alpha-beta-depleted transplantation in children. Molecular barcoding with unique molecular identifiers was used for the TCRbeta library. One entry per CDR3 protein results from TCRdb running MiXCR on the PCR reads. The sample includes some 350,000 distinct CDR3 sequences, under 13% of them seen just once. The material sequenced was PBMCs from the stem cell graft donor, taken from the stem cell graft. All receptors come from a human donor who donated a stem cell graft to a child with acute lymphoblastic leukemia.

V is TRBV4-3 and J is TRBJ2-2; 8 bases are shared with TRBD2. V trimming: 2 bases; J trimming: 5 bases; junction bases outside the gene matches: 4. CDR3 length: 15 amino acids. Germline values: CDR1 LGHNA, CDR2 YSLEER. The CDR3 DNA sequence: TGCGCCAGCAGCCAAATAGCGGGACATACCGGGGAGCTGTTTTTT. As protein: CASSQIAGHTGELFF.

This clonotype was recorded a few times. This chain joins TRBV7-2 and TRBJ2-7; TRBD1 matches 10 bases. V trimming: 1 base; J trimming: 3 bases; junction bases outside the gene matches: 3. The CDR3 covers 15 residues. CDR1 is SGHTA, CDR2 FQGNSA, per germline. CDR3 sequence reads: CASSLGQGADYEQYF. CDR3 DNA sequence: TGTGCCAGCAGCTTAGGACAGGGGGCCGACTACGAGCAGTACTTC.

Only a few counts were recorded for this clonotype. This chain links TRBV5-1 with TRBJ2-3; 10 bases fit TRBD2. After removal of 0 bases from V and 4 bases from J, the junction contained 2 bases not matched to a gene. Germline V CDR1 and CDR2: SGHRS, YFSETQ. The CDR3 is made up of 15 amino acids. The CDR3: CASSLETSGSDTQYF. The CDR3 DNA reads as TGCGCCAGCAGCTTGGAGACTAGCGGGTCAGATACGCAGTATTTT.

The V gene is TRBV9, the J gene TRBJ1-1; D is possibly TRBD1 (5 bases). V was cut by 1 base and J by 2 bases, with 12 bases left in between. The CDR3 has 15 amino acids. Germline CDR1 reads SGDLS; CDR2 reads YYNGEE. CDR3 region: CASSVSKGSNTEAFF. As DNA, the CDR3 is TGTGCCAGCAGCGTAAGTAAGGGGTCCAACACTGAAGCTTTCTTT.

V gene TRBV2 combines with J gene TRBJ2-7; 12 bases are shared with TRBD2. There are 14 residues in the CDR3. CDR1 and CDR2 from the germline V gene are SNHLY and FYNNEI. Losses at the gene ends were 5 bases for V and 6 bases for J; bases not matched to a gene: 5. In nucleotides, the CDR3 is TGTGCCAGCAGTACAGGACTAGCGGGATCCGAGCAGTACTTC. Encoded protein: CASSTGLAGSEQYF.

This clonotype was observed a few times. This chain joins TRBV28 and TRBJ2-1; D may be TRBD2 (5 bases). The CDR3 spans 14 residues. The germline gives CDR1 MDHEN, CDR2 SYDVKM. V lost 3 bases and J lost 10, with 16 bases in between. The CDR3 sequence is CASSFVLDRGEQFF. CDR3 coding DNA: TGTGCCAGCAGTTTCGTCCTAGACCGGGGAGAGCAGTTCTTC.

This clonotype has only a few counts. The chain has TRBV20-1 and TRBJ1-1; D is ambiguous. Germline CDR1 DFQATT, CDR2 SNEGSKA (reference sequence). The CDR3 totals 14 residues. V was cut by 5 bases and J by 0 bases, with 13 bases left in between. The CDR3, as DNA: TGCAGTGCTCCGGGGTCCAGGTTGAACACTGAAGCTTTCTTT. Translated: CSAPGSRLNTEAFF.

The chain links TRBV20-1 to TRBJ1-6; 7 bases are shared with TRBD1. The CDR3 totals 13 residues. V was clipped by 5 bases and J by 5 bases; unmatched bases: 3. The germline gives CDR1 DFQATT, CDR2 SNEGSKA (reference sequence). CDR3 sequence: CSALGQDNSPLHF. CDR3 DNA: TGCAGTGCTTTAGGACAGGATAATTCACCCCTCCACTTT.

This clonotype was observed at least ten times. The CDR3 DNA is TGCGCCAGCAGCTTGGGAGACTTCTACAATGAGCAGTTCTTC. Protein sequence: CASSLGDFYNEQFF. The chain has TRBV5-1 and TRBJ2-1; D gene uncertain. Trimming took 0 bases from V and 3 from J, leaving 7 bases between them. Germline CDR1 is SGHRS and CDR2 is YFSETQ. This CDR3 is 14 amino acids long. Combining the CDR3 with reference TRBV5-1 and TRBJ2-1 gives the whole variable domain KAGVTQTPRYLIKTRGQQVTLSCSPISGHRSVSWYQQTPGQGLQFLFEYFSETQRNKGNFPGRFSGRQFSNSRSEMNVSTLELGDSALYLCASSLGDFYNEQFFGPGTRLTVL.

This clonotype was detected only a few times. The chain couples TRBV29-1 to TRBJ1-1, with 7 bases that match TRBD1. The CDR3 has 13 residues. With 5 bases clipped from V and 0 bases from J, the junction kept 3 bases outside the gene matches. Germline V gives CDR1 SQVTM, CDR2 ANQGSEA. DNA for the CDR3: TGCAGCGTTCCGGGACAGATGAACACTGAAGCTTTCTTT. This gives the protein CSVPGQMNTEAFF.

This clonotype was recorded a few times. The genes are TRBV4-2 and TRBJ1-5; no reliable D call. Germline V lookup: CDR1 LGHNA, CDR2 YNFKEQ. CDR3 length equals 13 residues. Trimming removed 0 bases from V and 5 bases from J, with 5 bases in between. CDR3 DNA sequence: TGTGCCAGCAGCCAAGAACCGGATCAGCCCCAGCATTTT. Translation: CASSQEPDQPQHF.

This clonotype has a count of ten or more. V and J are TRBV7-9 and TRBJ1-5; D not resolved. CDR1 is SEHNR, CDR2 FQNEAQ, per germline (reference sequence). The CDR3 sequence is 12 residues long. V lost 3 bases and J 7 bases, leaving 7 bases between the germline ends. As DNA, the CDR3 is TGTGCCAGCAGCTTCGCGGAACAGCCCCAGCATTTT. It is translated as CASSFAEQPQHF.

This clonotype occurred many times. The chain joins TRBV20-1 to TRBJ1-4; D is perhaps TRBD1 (5 bases). The V end was cut by 4 bases, the J end by 8 bases, with 23 bases between. The CDR3 loop spans 16 amino acids. The germline V gene encodes CDR1 DFQATT and CDR2 SNEGSKA (reference sequence). The CDR3 loop is CSANPWGSSNPEKLFF. CDR3 nucleotides: TGCAGTGCTAACCCGTGGGGGAGCTCTAATCCAGAAAAACTGTTTTTT.

This clonotype was recorded a few times. This rearrangement joins TRBV6-2 or TRBV6-3 to TRBJ2-3; 15 bases match TRBD2. The length of the CDR3 is 15 residues. The V segment lost 6 bases and the J segment 5 bases; nucleotides outside the gene matches: 3. Germline V gene data show CDR1 as MNHEY and CDR2 as SVGEGT. CDR3 sequence reads: CASRGTSGRIDTQYF. CDR3 bases: TGTGCCAGCAGAGGGACTAGCGGGAGGATAGATACGCAGTATTTT.

This clonotype has only a few counts. V gene TRBV4-3 combines with J gene TRBJ1-1; D is unresolved. This CDR3 has 16 residues. V was trimmed by 0 bases and J by 5 bases, leaving 16 bases between them. CDR1 and CDR2 from the germline V gene are LGHNA and YSLEER. The CDR3 loop is CASSQDAVGRRTEAFF. CDR3 bases: TGCGCCAGCAGCCAAGATGCGGTAGGGAGAAGGACTGAAGCTTTCTTT.

V and J are TRBV20-1 and TRBJ1-5; perhaps TRBD1 as D (6 bases). V was cut by 6 bases and J by 0 bases, with 18 bases left in between. The length of the CDR3 is 16 residues. The germline CDR1 and CDR2 sequences are DFQATT and SNEGSKA (reference sequence). The CDR3: CSAARQDGYSNQPQHF. The CDR3 region has the DNA TGCAGTGCGGCCCGACAGGACGGATATAGCAATCAGCCCCAGCATTTT.

This chain joins TRBV28 and TRBJ2-7; TRBD1 matches 7 bases. This CDR3 spans 13 amino acids. Germline V lookup: CDR1 MDHEN, CDR2 SYDVKM. V shed 6 bases, J shed 2 bases, and the junction held 4 bases outside the gene matches. DNA of the CDR3: TGTGCCAGCAGCGAGGACAGGACCTACGAGCAGTACTTC. Protein sequence: CASSEDRTYEQYF.

This clonotype was counted ten times or more. This chain connects TRBV6-2 or TRBV6-3 to TRBJ2-3; the D gene is possibly TRBD2 (5 bases). Germline lookup yields CDR1 MNHEY and CDR2 SVGEGT. Trimming took 6 bases from V and 0 from J, leaving 13 bases between them. The CDR3 has 15 amino acids. Here the CDR3 reads CASRPSGASTDTQYF. CDR3 DNA: TGTGCCAGCAGACCCAGCGGTGCCAGCACAGATACGCAGTATTTT.

This clonotype has ten or more counts. The CDR3, as DNA: TGCAGCGTTGAAGGAACAGGACGATACAATGAGCAGTTCTTC. As protein: CSVEGTGRYNEQFF. The chain uses TRBV29-1 and TRBJ2-1; the D gene is possibly TRBD1 (5 bases). V dropped 1 base and J dropped 4 bases, with 11 bases sitting between them. The CDR3 covers 14 residues. The germline CDR1 and CDR2 sequences are SQVTM and ANQGSEA.

For this clonotype: Since a much larger clone is just one base distant, this may be a read error. The chain joins TRBV12-3 or TRBV12-4 to TRBJ1-1, with 9 bases identical to TRBD1. The CDR3 contains 14 residues. This CDR3 is CASSFGQGNTDAFF. CDR3 DNA sequence: TGTGCCAGCAGTTTCGGACAGGGGAACACTGACGCTTTCTTT.

V is TRBV4-1 and J is TRBJ2-7, with TRBD2 matching over 8 bases. CDR1 and CDR2 from the germline V gene are MGHRA and YSYEKL. Trimming cost V 4 bases and J 3 bases; bases outside gene matches: 8. This CDR3 region has 15 residues. This CDR3 reads CASSPKPAGDYEQYF. For the CDR3, the DNA is TGCGCCAGCAGCCCCAAGCCAGCGGGAGACTACGAGCAGTACTTC.

The chain uses TRBV2 and TRBJ2-3; tentative D call: TRBD1 (7 bases). The CDR3 is 15 amino acids. Germline CDR1 reads SNHLY; CDR2 reads FYNNEI. Trimming took off 8 bases at V and 2 bases at J, with 17 bases between the two ends. CDR3: CASQGGQGNTDTQYF. In nucleotides, the CDR3 is TGTGCCAGCCAGGGGGGTCAGGGCAACACAGATACGCAGTATTTT. Full variable domain (rest looked up from reference TRBV2 and TRBJ2-3): EPEVTQTPSHQVTQMGQEVILRCVPISNHLYFYWYRQILGQKVEFLVSFYNNEISEKSEIFDDQFSVERPDGSNFTLKIRSTKLEDSAMYFCASQGGQGNTDTQYFGPGTRLTVL.

The chain couples TRBV6-2 or TRBV6-3 to TRBJ1-5; a weak D match, TRBD1 (6 bases). Deletions cut 8 bases from V and 4 bases from J, with 15 bases between. The length of the CDR3 is 14 residues. From germline, CDR1 is MNHEY and CDR2 SVGEGT. The CDR3 DNA sequence: TGTGCCAGCTCAAGGGGACACCGGAATCAGCCCCAGCATTTT. It specifies CASSRGHRNQPQHF.